Following are 15 T cell receptor beta chains from one sample sequenced in a study of blood T cell repertoires in COVID-19. Method: immunoSEQ multiplex PCR; TCRdb's copy keeps in-frame clones and lacks some. The profile covers approximately 290,000 clones, with roughly 84% appearing a single time and approximately 14% taken by the ten largest. The sequenced material came from peripheral blood. All receptors come from a person between 70 and 80 years old with COVID-19, enrolled during active disease.

The V and J genes are TRBV7-3 and TRBJ2-1; perhaps TRBD1 as D (5 bases). Trimming removed 5 bases from V and 6 bases from J, with 11 bases in between. The CDR3 is made up of 13 amino acids. Germline V gene sequence: CDR1 SGHTA, CDR2 FQGTGA. The CDR3 DNA reads TGTGCCAGCAGCCTCACAGGATTCAATGAGCAGTTCTTC. Its translation is CASSLTGFNEQFF.

The genes are TRBV9 and TRBJ2-2, with 9 bases identical to TRBD2. V was clipped by 6 bases and J by 4 bases; unmatched bases: 7. The CDR3 runs 15 residues. From germline, CDR1 is SGDLS and CDR2 YYNGEE. DNA for the CDR3: TGTGCCAGCACCTCAGCGGGAGGCGCCACCGGGGAGCTGTTTTTT. Translating gives CASTSAGGATGELFF.

The chain recombines TRBV6-6 with TRBJ2-5; D gene unclear. Trimming took 5 bases from V and 1 from J, leaving 11 bases between them. Germline lookup yields CDR1 MNHNY and CDR2 SVGAGI (reference sequence). The CDR3 spans 14 residues. CDR3 in DNA: TGTGCCAGCAGTCCCCGTGCCGGCCAAGAGACCCAGTACTTC. Protein: CASSPRAGQETQYF.

The chain uses TRBV7-3 and TRBJ1-5; D may be TRBD1 (6 bases). V was trimmed by 1 base and J by 6 bases, leaving 22 bases between them. Germline V lookup: CDR1 SGHTA, CDR2 FQGTGA. This CDR3 is 18 amino acids long. The CDR3 bases are TGTGCCAGCAGCTTAAGTAGGTTGGCAGGGGATGTGGGTCAGCCCCAGCATTTT. Residues: CASSLSRLAGDVGQPQHF.

In nucleotides, the CDR3 is TGTGCCAGCAGCCAACGGGCTGGGACAGGAGTTAGCAATCAGCCCCAGCATTTT. Translation: CASSQRAGTGVSNQPQHF. The chain is built from TRBV3-1 (or the pseudogene TRBV3-2) and TRBJ1-5, with 8 bases matching TRBD1. J lost 0 bases, V lost 2 bases, and 9 bases had no gene match. The CDR3 contains 18 residues. Germline lookup yields CDR1 LGHDT and CDR2 YNNKEL (reference sequence).

This chain links TRBV7-8 with TRBJ1-5; the D is unclear. V gave up 5 bases and J gave up 2 bases, with 25 bases separating them. Germline V gene sequence: CDR1 SGHVS, CDR2 FQNEAQ. The CDR3 spans 19 residues. CDR3: CASSGQSIRGSFGNQPQHF. As DNA, the CDR3 is TGTGCCAGCAGCGGCCAGAGCATACGGGGTTCTTTTGGCAATCAGCCCCAGCATTTT.

This chain links TRBV25-1 with TRBJ1-4, with TRBD1 as a possible D gene (5 bases). V was pared by 0 bases and J by 7 bases, with 6 bases between. The CDR3 sequence is 13 residues long. CDR1 and CDR2 from the germline V gene are MGHDK and SYGVNS. CDR3 nucleotide sequence: TGTGCCAGCAGTGAATACGGGGGTGAAAAACTGTTTTTT. Translating gives CASSEYGGEKLFF.

The J gene is TRBJ2-7, the V gene TRBV3-1 (or the pseudogene TRBV3-2); 13 nucleotides match TRBD2. Germline CDR1 reads LGHDT; CDR2 reads YNNKEL (reference sequence). The CDR3 is made up of 15 amino acids. V lost 4 bases to trimming and J lost 2 bases; unmatched junction nucleotides: 2. This CDR3 reads CASSLGLAGAYEQYF. The CDR3 bases are TGTGCCAGCAGCCTTGGACTAGCGGGAGCCTACGAGCAGTACTTC.

The chain couples TRBV6-5 to TRBJ1-3; 8 bases match TRBD1. CDR3 length: 14 residues. Germline V gene lookup returns CDR1 MNHEY and CDR2 SVGAGI. Trimming took 6 bases from V and 4 from J; bases not matched to a gene: 5. The CDR3 protein is CASRTGVNGNTIYF. The CDR3 bases are TGTGCCAGCAGGACAGGGGTCAACGGAAACACCATATATTTT.

The chain uses TRBV4-1 and TRBJ1-3, with a weak D call TRBD1 (6 bases). The CDR3 is made up of 14 amino acids. Trimming shortened V by 1 base and J by 6 bases, and 10 bases separated the two germline ends. CDR1 and CDR2 from the germline V gene are MGHRA and YSYEKL. CDR3 amino acids: CASSQGQGSNTIYF. CDR3 nucleotides: TGCGCCAGCAGCCAAGGGCAGGGGTCAAACACCATATATTTT.

J is TRBJ2-3 and V is TRBV28; 11 nucleotides match TRBD2. This CDR3 contains 17 residues. The trim removed 5 bases at V and 2 bases at J, leaving 9 bases unmatched. The germline gives CDR1 MDHEN, CDR2 SYDVKM. CDR3 protein: CASSPLAGGAFTDTQYF. In DNA, the CDR3 is TGTGCCAGCAGTCCTCTAGCGGGGGGTGCCTTCACAGATACGCAGTATTTT.

The J gene is TRBJ1-5, the V gene TRBV19; 7 bases agree with TRBD1. CDR1 and CDR2 (germline): LNHDA, SQIVND (reference sequence). V trimming: 3 bases; J trimming: 4 bases; junction bases outside the gene matches: 15. This CDR3 contains 18 residues. The CDR3 protein is CASSMTRPGTDGNQPQHF. CDR3 DNA: TGTGCCAGTAGTATGACTCGTCCTGGGACAGACGGGAATCAGCCCCAGCATTTT.

The chain couples TRBV10-2 to TRBJ1-4, with D uncertain. V was shortened by 2 bases and J by 6 bases, with 7 bases between the two germline ends. The germline V gene encodes CDR1 WSHSY and CDR2 SAAADI. CDR3 length equals 13 residues. The chain's CDR3 is CASSEAGDEKLFF. The CDR3 DNA reads TGCGCCAGCAGTGAGGCAGGTGATGAAAAACTGTTTTTT.

This clone turned up a few times. The chain employs TRBV7-2 and TRBJ1-2, with D tentatively TRBD1 (5 bases). Trimming removed 5 bases from V and 5 bases from J, with 12 bases in between. Germline CDR1 reads SGHTA; CDR2 reads FQGNSA. The CDR3 runs 13 residues. The CDR3 reads CASSLRATYGYTF. The CDR3 bases are TGTGCCAGCAGCCTCAGGGCTACGTATGGCTACACCTTC.

Of note for this clone: One end of the junction varies from germline; a read error may be responsible. J is TRBJ2-7 and V is TRBV6-2 or TRBV6-3; 8 bases align to TRBD1. The germline V gene has CDR1 MNHEY and CDR2 SVGEGT. This CDR3 has 13 amino acids. The CDR3 reads CASSYSEQGERNF. The CDR3, as DNA: TGTGCCAGCAGTTACTCGGAACAGGGGGAAAGGAACTTC.